What follows are 17 T cell receptor beta chains derived from one specimen sequenced in a study of T cells after posttransplantation cyclophosphamide. Assay: immunoSEQ multiplex PCR; the TCRdb copy retains only in-frame clones and omits some. This table holds around 3,000 clones, more than 60% found once. Sequenced sample: memory CD8+ T cells sorted from blood. Every receptor here comes from a woman in her 30s in good health and a related stem cell transplant donor.

The chain recombines TRBV6-5 with TRBJ2-7, with D hard to call. V was cut by 3 bases and J by 2 bases, with 8 bases left in between. Germline lookup yields CDR1 MNHEY and CDR2 SVGAGI. There are 13 residues in the CDR3. CDR3 in DNA: TGTGCCAGCAGTTATGGCCCAACCTACGAGCAGTACTTC. It translates to CASSYGPTYEQYF.

This chain connects TRBV7-9 to TRBJ2-5; 11 nucleotides align to TRBD2. The J call may be mistaken, given a closer DNA end match to TRBJ2-7. Germline assignment: CDR1 SEHNR and CDR2 FQNEAQ (reference sequence). The CDR3 covers 16 residues. The CDR3 protein is CASSAPSSGGRYEQYF. As DNA, the CDR3 is TGTGCCAGCAGCGCACCCTCTAGCGGGGGGCGGTACGAGCAGTACTTC.

The V and J genes are TRBV27 and TRBJ2-5, with TRBD1 as a possible D gene (5 bases). V lost 6 bases to trimming and J lost 5 bases, with 16 bases between them. Germline loops: CDR1 MNHEY, CDR2 SMNVEV (reference sequence). The CDR3 consists of 14 residues. CDR3 amino acids: CASSAQGSLETQYF. The CDR3 coding sequence is TGTGCCAGCAGCGCGCAGGGTAGTCTTGAGACCCAGTACTTC.

The rearrangement links TRBV5-3 to TRBJ2-1, with D possibly TRBD2 on 7 matching bases. TRBV5-3 is given ORF status, its function remaining uncertain. This CDR3 comprises 14 residues. V lost 4 bases to trimming and J lost 5 bases, with 13 bases between them. The CDR3 loop reads CARSVAGAHNEQFF. The CDR3 DNA reads TGTGCCAGAAGCGTCGCGGGGGCCCACAATGAGCAGTTCTTC.

The chain has TRBV11-2 and TRBJ2-1, with TRBD1 identical over 7 bases. Germline V lookup: CDR1 SGHAT, CDR2 FQNNGV. CDR3 length: 15 residues. The V and J ends lost 5 bases and 3 bases, in that order; junction bases with no gene match: 7. The CDR3 region is CASSGDRELYNEQFF. The CDR3 bases are TGTGCCAGCAGCGGAGACAGGGAGCTCTACAATGAGCAGTTCTTC.

J is TRBJ1-3 and V is TRBV19; no firm D call. Germline V CDR1 and CDR2: LNHDA, SQIVND (reference sequence). This CDR3 has 14 residues. The V gene lost 3 bases and the J gene lost 4 bases, with 10 bases spanning the gap. CDR3 protein: CASSIFSAGNTIYF. CDR3 DNA sequence: TGTGCCAGTAGTATTTTTTCAGCGGGAAACACCATATATTTT.

The CDR3 region is CASSPRTSGSSYEQYF. As DNA, the CDR3 is TGTGCCAGCAGCCCTCGGACTAGCGGGAGCTCCTACGAGCAGTACTTC. This sequence joins TRBV13 and TRBJ2-7, with TRBD2 identical over 13 bases. V lost 5 bases to trimming and J lost 0 bases; unmatched junction nucleotides: 4. This CDR3 has 16 residues. Looked up from germline, CDR1 is PRHDT and CDR2 is FYEKMQ (reference sequence).

This chain's CDR3 is CASSPRQGAGEQYF. CDR3 nucleotides: TGTGCCAGCAGCCCGCGGCAGGGGGCGGGCGAGCAGTACTTC. The rearrangement links TRBV9 to TRBJ2-7; 8 bases map to TRBD1. Trimming removed 4 bases from V and 6 bases from J; junction bases left unmatched: 9. Per germline, CDR1 SGDLS and CDR2 YYNGEE. CDR3 length equals 14 residues. The variable domain in full, completed from reference TRBV9 and TRBJ2-7, reads DSGVTQTPKHLITATGQRVTLRCSPRSGDLSVYWYQQSLDQGLQFLIQYYNGEERAKGNILERFSAQQFPDLHSELNLSSLELGDSALYFCASSPRQGAGEQYFGPGTRLTVT.

V and J are TRBV7-7 and TRBJ1-5; 7 bases map to TRBD1. Germline V gene lookup returns CDR1 SSHAT and CDR2 FNYEAQ (reference sequence). The length of the CDR3 is 17 residues. J gave up 0 bases and V 5 bases, and 10 bases lay outside the gene matches. CDR3 DNA sequence: TGTGCCAGCAGCCGCGGACAGGAAAAATATAGCAATCAGCCCCAGCATTTT. Encoded protein: CASSRGQEKYSNQPQHF. Full variable domain (missing parts from reference TRBV7-7 and TRBJ1-5): GAGVSQSPRYKVTKRGQDVTLRCDPISSHATLYWYQQALGQGPEFLTYFNYEAQPDKSGLPSDRFSAERPEGSISTLTIQRTEQRDSAMYRCASSRGQEKYSNQPQHFGDGTRLSIL.

This chain joins TRBV6-6 and TRBJ2-1; D is ambiguous. V was trimmed by 7 bases and J by 8 bases, leaving 9 bases between them. CDR1 is MNHNY and CDR2 is SVGAGI in the germline V gene (reference sequence). The CDR3 extends over 11 amino acids. Here the CDR3 reads CASTYADEQFF. CDR3 nucleotides: TGTGCCAGCACCTACGCCGATGAGCAGTTCTTC.

This chain uses TRBV7-3 with TRBJ1-1; TRBD1 agrees at 7 bases. The CDR3 contains 16 residues. Looked up from germline, CDR1 is SGHTA and CDR2 is FQGTGA. The junction had 13 bases not matched to a gene; V was cut back by 5 bases and J by 4 bases. CDR3: CASSLYQGVGATEAFF. The DNA for the CDR3 is TGTGCCAGCAGCCTATATCAGGGGGTGGGCGCCACTGAAGCTTTCTTT.

J is TRBJ1-5 and V is TRBV7-9, with 9 bases lining up with TRBD1. Losses at the gene ends were 4 bases for V and 6 bases for J; bases not matched to a gene: 7. Germline V CDR1 and CDR2: SEHNR, FQNEAQ (reference sequence). This CDR3 contains 15 residues. CDR3 sequence reads: CASSWGQGGSQPQHF. The CDR3 nucleotides read TGTGCCAGCAGCTGGGGACAGGGTGGAAGTCAGCCCCAGCATTTT.

The V call is TRBV19, the J call TRBJ2-7; 10 positions match TRBD1. The J segment lost 2 bases and the V segment lost 8 bases, leaving 6 bases of the junction unmatched. The CDR3 loop spans 14 amino acids. Germline assignment: CDR1 LNHDA and CDR2 SQIVND (reference sequence). The CDR3 DNA reads as TGTGCCAGTGCCGCGGGACAGGGGCCCTACGAGCAGTACTTC. Translating gives CASAAGQGPYEQYF.

This clone was recorded a few times. CDR3 in DNA: TGTGCCAGCAGTGAAGGGGCGGGGGCGTACAATGAGCAGTTCTTC. Its translation is CASSEGAGAYNEQFF. The chain couples TRBV6-1 to TRBJ2-1, with D possibly being TRBD2 (7 bases). There are 15 residues in the CDR3. Germline CDR1 reads MNHNS; CDR2 reads SASEGT. V gave up 1 base and J gave up 4 bases, with 11 bases separating them.

A note on this clone: The junction differs from germline at one of its ends, possibly a read error. This CDR3 is also generated by other DNA sequences in the sample. The gene calls are TRBV6-5 and TRBJ2-7; 10 bases map to TRBD1. The CDR3 runs 15 residues. Germline V gene data show CDR1 as MNHEY and CDR2 as SVGAGI. CDR3 amino acids: CASSYSGTGEVEQYF. As DNA, the CDR3 is TGTGCCAGTAGTTACTCGGGGACAGGGGAGGTCGAGCAGTACTTC.

This clone showed up just a few times. V gene TRBV6-1 combines with J gene TRBJ2-2; possibly TRBD1 for D (6 bases). The length of the CDR3 is 15 residues. CDR1 MNHNS and CDR2 SASEGT come from the germline V gene. Trimming shortened V by 2 bases and J by 1 base, and 8 bases separated the two germline ends. This CDR3 reads CASSELTGNTGELFF. The CDR3 coding sequence is TGTGCCAGCAGTGAACTGACAGGGAACACCGGGGAGCTGTTTTTT.

About this clone itself: One end of the junction fails to match germline, which may point to a read error. CDR3 amino acids: CATSRSGLNNEQFF. In nucleotides, the CDR3 is TGTGCCACCAGCAGATCGGGACTCAACAACGAGCAGTTCTTC. The chain combines TRBV15 with TRBJ2-1; weak D call: TRBD2 (6 bases). The CDR3 totals 14 residues. Germline CDR1 is LNHNV and CDR2 is YYDKDF (reference sequence).